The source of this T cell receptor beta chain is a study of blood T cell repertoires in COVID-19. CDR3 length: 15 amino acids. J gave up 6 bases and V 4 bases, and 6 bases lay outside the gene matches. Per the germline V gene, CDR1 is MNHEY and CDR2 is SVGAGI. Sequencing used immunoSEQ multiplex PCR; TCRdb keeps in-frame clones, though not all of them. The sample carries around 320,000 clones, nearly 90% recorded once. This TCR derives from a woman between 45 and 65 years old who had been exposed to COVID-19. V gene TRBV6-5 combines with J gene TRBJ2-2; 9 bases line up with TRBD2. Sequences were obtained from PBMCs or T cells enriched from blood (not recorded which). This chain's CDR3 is CASSFPSGEAGELFF. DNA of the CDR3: TGTGCCAGCAGTTTCCCTAGCGGGGAGGCCGGGGAGCTGTTTTTT.